The present T cell receptor (beta chain) was sequenced within a study of T cell repertoires in cytomegalovirus infection. From the reads, TCRdb called clonotypes with MiXCR, one entry per CDR3 protein. The sample contains fewer than 300,000 distinct CDR3 sequences, under 30% of which appear only once. Looked up from germline, CDR1 is SNHLY and CDR2 is FYNNEI. The CDR3 is 15 residues long. The ends were cut back, 5 bases at V and 0 bases at J, with 11 bases in the middle. This TCR derives from a human donor in good health (CMV status not recorded). Some clones in this sample may be carry-over from other donors' samples. Sequencing input: PBMCs. J is TRBJ2-4 and V is TRBV2; tentatively, D is TRBD2 (6 bases). The CDR3 loop reads CASSPGRLAKNIQYF. DNA of the CDR3: TGTGCCAGCAGTCCTGGGAGGTTAGCCAAAAACATTCAGTACTTC. The whole variable domain, filled in from reference TRBV2 and TRBJ2-4, reads EPEVTQTPSHQVTQMGQEVILRCVPISNHLYFYWYRQILGQKVEFLVSFYNNEISEKSEIFDDQFSVERPDGSNFTLKIRSTKLEDSAMYFCASSPGRLAKNIQYFGAGTRLSVL.